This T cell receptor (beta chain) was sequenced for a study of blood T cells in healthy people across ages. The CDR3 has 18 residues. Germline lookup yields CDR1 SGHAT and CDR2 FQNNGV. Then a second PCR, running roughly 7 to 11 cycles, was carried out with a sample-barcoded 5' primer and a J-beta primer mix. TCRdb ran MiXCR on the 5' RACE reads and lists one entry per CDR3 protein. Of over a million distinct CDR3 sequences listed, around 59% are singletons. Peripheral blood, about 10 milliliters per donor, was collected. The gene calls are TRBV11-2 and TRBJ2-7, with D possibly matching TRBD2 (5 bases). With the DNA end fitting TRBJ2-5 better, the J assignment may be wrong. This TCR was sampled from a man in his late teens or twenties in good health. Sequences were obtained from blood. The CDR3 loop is CASSLDEGSPGLWETQYF. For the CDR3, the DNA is TGTGCCAGCAGCTTAGATGAGGGTAGCCCCGGATTGTGGGAGACCCAGTACTTC.